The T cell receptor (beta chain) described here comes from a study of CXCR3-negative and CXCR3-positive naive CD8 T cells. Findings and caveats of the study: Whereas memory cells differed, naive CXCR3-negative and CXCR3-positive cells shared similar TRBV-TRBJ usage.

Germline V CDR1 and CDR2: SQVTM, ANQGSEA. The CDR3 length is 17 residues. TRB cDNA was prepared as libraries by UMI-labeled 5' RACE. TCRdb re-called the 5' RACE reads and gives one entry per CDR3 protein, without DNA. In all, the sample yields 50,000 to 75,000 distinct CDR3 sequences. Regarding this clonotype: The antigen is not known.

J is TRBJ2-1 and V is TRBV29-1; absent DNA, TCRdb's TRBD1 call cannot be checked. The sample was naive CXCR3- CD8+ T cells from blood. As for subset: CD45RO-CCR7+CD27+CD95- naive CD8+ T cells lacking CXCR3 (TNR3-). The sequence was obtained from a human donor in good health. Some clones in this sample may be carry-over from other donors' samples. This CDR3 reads CSVRVGNRPISYNEQFF.